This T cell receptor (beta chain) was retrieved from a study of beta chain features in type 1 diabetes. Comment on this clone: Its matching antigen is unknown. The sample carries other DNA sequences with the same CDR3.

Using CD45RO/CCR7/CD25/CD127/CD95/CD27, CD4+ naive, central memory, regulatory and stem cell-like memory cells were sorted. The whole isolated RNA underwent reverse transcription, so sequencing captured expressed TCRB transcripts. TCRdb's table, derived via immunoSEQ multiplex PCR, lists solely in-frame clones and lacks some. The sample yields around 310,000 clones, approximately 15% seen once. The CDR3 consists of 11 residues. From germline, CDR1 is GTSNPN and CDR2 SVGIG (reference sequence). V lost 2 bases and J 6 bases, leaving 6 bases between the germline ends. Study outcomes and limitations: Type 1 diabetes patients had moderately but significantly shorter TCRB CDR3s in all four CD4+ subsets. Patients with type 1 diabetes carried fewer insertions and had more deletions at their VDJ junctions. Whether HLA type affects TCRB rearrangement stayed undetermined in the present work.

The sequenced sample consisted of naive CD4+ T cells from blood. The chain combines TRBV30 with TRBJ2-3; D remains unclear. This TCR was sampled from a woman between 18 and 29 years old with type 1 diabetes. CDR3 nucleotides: TGTGCCTGGAGTCCCGGGGATACGCAGTATTTT. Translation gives CAWSPGDTQYF.